This entry lists 28 T cell receptor beta chains sequenced from one sample in a study of shared clonotypes between healthy human individuals. Using immunoSEQ multiplex PCR, the repertoire was profiled, and TCRdb retains in-frame clones only, with some absent. This sample has 1,400,000 or so clones, with approximately 98.5% found just once. The sequenced sample consisted of naive CD4+ T cells sorted from blood. Subset described: CD45RA+ positively selected. The receptors stem from a man aged 25-45 years in good health.

This chain joins TRBV14 and TRBJ1-5, with D hard to call. CDR3 size: 14 residues. Germline CDR1 reads SGHDN; CDR2 reads FVKESK. V was cut by 0 bases and J by 4 bases, with 7 bases left in between. The CDR3 DNA reads as TGTGCCAGCAGCCAAGAACGCCCGAATCAGCCCCAGCATTTT. Its translation is CASSQERPNQPQHF.

The chain combines TRBV5-1 with TRBJ2-1; TRBD2 aligns across 12 bases. CDR1 is SGHRS, CDR2 YFSETQ, per germline. Unmatched junction bases numbered 3, after V lost 7 bases and J lost 1 base. The CDR3 sequence is 15 residues long. CDR3 bases: TGCGCCAGCCGACTAGCGGGGGTTTCCTACAATGAGCAGTTCTTC. It is translated as CASRLAGVSYNEQFF. Complete variable domain (other parts from reference TRBV5-1 and TRBJ2-1): KAGVTQTPRYLIKTRGQQVTLSCSPISGHRSVSWYQQTPGQGLQFLFEYFSETQRNKGNFPGRFSGRQFSNSRSEMNVSTLELGDSALYLCASRLAGVSYNEQFFGPGTRLTVL.

This chain uses TRBV5-8 with TRBJ1-5, with D tentatively TRBD1 (6 bases). There are 15 residues in the CDR3. Trimming removed 3 bases at V and 7 bases at J, with 17 bases between. Germline loops: CDR1 SGHTS, CDR2 YDEGEE. The CDR3 reads CASSSGLTGNQPQHF. The CDR3 region has the DNA TGTGCCAGCAGCTCGGGGCTAACAGGGAACCAGCCCCAGCATTTT.

The rearrangement joins TRBV9 to TRBJ2-5, with TRBD1 as a possible D gene (7 bases). Trimming cost V 0 bases and J 7 bases, with 16 bases left between them. The CDR3 is 15 amino acids. Germline V lookup: CDR1 SGDLS, CDR2 YYNGEE. The CDR3 is CASSVAGRGVGTQYF. The CDR3 nucleotides read TGTGCCAGCAGCGTAGCGGGCAGGGGGGTTGGGACCCAGTACTTC. The variable domain in full, with the rest retrieved from reference TRBV9 and TRBJ2-5, is DSGVTQTPKHLITATGQRVTLRCSPRSGDLSVYWYQQSLDQGLQFLIQYYNGEERAKGNILERFSAQQFPDLHSELNLSSLELGDSALYFCASSVAGRGVGTQYFGPGTRLLVL.

The chain has TRBV4-2 and TRBJ2-1; 11 bases are a match to TRBD2. The J segment lost 5 bases and the V segment lost 0 bases, leaving 3 bases of the junction unmatched. Germline lookup yields CDR1 LGHNA and CDR2 YNFKEQ. CDR3 length: 16 residues. The CDR3 loop is CASSQDGLAGHNEQFF. The CDR3 DNA reads as TGTGCCAGCAGCCAAGACGGACTAGCGGGCCACAATGAGCAGTTCTTC.

This chain connects TRBV2 to TRBJ2-2; 12 bases fit TRBD2. Germline trimming cut 4 bases from V and 1 base from J; bases unmatched to any gene: 7. Germline assignment: CDR1 SNHLY and CDR2 FYNNEI. The CDR3 length is 18 residues. The CDR3 coding sequence is TGTGCCAGCAGTGCCGGTCTAGCGGGAGGGCAGAACACCGGGGAGCTGTTTTTT. It is translated as CASSAGLAGGQNTGELFF.

The genes are TRBV10-1 and TRBJ1-1; the D gene is possibly TRBD1 (5 bases). The CDR3 runs 16 residues. The germline V gene has CDR1 WNHNN and CDR2 SYGVQD (reference sequence). Trimming cost V 2 bases and J 4 bases, with 17 bases left between them. The CDR3, as DNA: TGCGCCAGCAGTGAGCCTCAACAGGAGGATAGCACTGAAGCTTTCTTT. It translates to CASSEPQQEDSTEAFF.

The gene calls are TRBV6-1 and TRBJ2-7; the match to TRBD1 covers 7 bases. V lost 4 bases to trimming and J lost 2 bases; unmatched junction nucleotides: 5. The V gene's germline CDR1 is MNHNS and CDR2 SASEGT. The CDR3 is 14 residues long. The CDR3, as DNA: TGTGCCAGCAGTGGATTAGGGACAGCCTACGAGCAGTACTTC. Translated, it gives CASSGLGTAYEQYF.

Of note for this clone: Other DNA sequences in this specimen translate into the identical CDR3. The V gene is TRBV10-3, the J gene TRBJ2-1; tentative D call: TRBD2 (5 bases). CDR3 length: 15 amino acids. V lost 0 bases and J 2 bases, leaving 8 bases between the germline ends. CDR1 is ENHRY and CDR2 is SYGVKD in the germline V gene. The CDR3, as DNA: TGTGCCATCAGTGAGTCTGGAGGAACCTACAATGAGCAGTTCTTC. Its protein is CAISESGGTYNEQFF.

The chain links TRBV19 to TRBJ2-7; no definite D call. The V gene lost 5 bases and the J gene lost 7 bases, with 15 bases spanning the gap. Per the germline V gene, CDR1 is LNHDA and CDR2 is SQIVND (reference sequence). This CDR3 is built from 13 residues. The CDR3 sequence: CASSVGLPREQYF. The CDR3 coding sequence is TGTGCCAGTAGTGTCGGGCTCCCGAGGGAGCAGTACTTC.

DNA of the CDR3: TGTGCCTGGAGTCCGGCGAACTCCTACAATGAGCAGTTCTTC. It specifies CAWSPANSYNEQFF. This sequence joins TRBV30 and TRBJ2-1; no reliable D call. V lost 2 bases and J lost 0, with 8 bases in between. The V gene's germline CDR1 is GTSNPN and CDR2 SVGIG (reference sequence). CDR3 length: 14 amino acids.

This chain joins TRBV7-3 and TRBJ2-1, with D tentatively TRBD1 or TRBD2 (6 bases each). The V gene lost 5 bases and the J gene lost 7 bases, with 18 bases spanning the gap. CDR1 and CDR2 (germline): SGHTA, FQGTGA. This CDR3 contains 15 residues. Here the CDR3 DNA reads TGTGCCAGCAGCCCAAGGGGGGATCTTGAGAATGAGCAGTTCTTC. Translating it yields CASSPRGDLENEQFF.

Of note for this clone: Within the sample, other DNA sequences also encode this same CDR3. The chain employs TRBV5-1 and TRBJ2-7; TRBD2 aligns across 8 bases. Germline CDR1 is SGHRS and CDR2 is YFSETQ. The CDR3 has 14 amino acids. After removal of 4 bases from V and 4 bases from J, the junction contained 7 bases not matched to a gene. In DNA form, the CDR3 reads TGCGCCAGCAGCCCGAGCGGGAGCGGGTACGAGCAGTACTTC. Translation: CASSPSGSGYEQYF. The full variable domain, with the rest looked up from reference TRBV5-1 and TRBJ2-7, is KAGVTQTPRYLIKTRGQQVTLSCSPISGHRSVSWYQQTPGQGLQFLFEYFSETQRNKGNFPGRFSGRQFSNSRSEMNVSTLELGDSALYLCASSPSGSGYEQYFGPGTRLTVT.

V gene TRBV5-1 combines with J gene TRBJ2-7, with a possible D match to TRBD2 (5 bases). CDR1 is SGHRS and CDR2 is YFSETQ in the germline V gene. Between the trimmed V and J ends, which lost 0 bases and 5 bases, there was a span of 15 bases. CDR3 length: 15 residues. This CDR3 is CASSLAGGSRNEQYF. CDR3 bases: TGCGCCAGCAGCTTGGCCGGTGGGAGTCGGAACGAGCAGTACTTC.

The J gene is TRBJ1-3, the V gene TRBV6-1, with D perhaps matching TRBD1 (6 bases). Germline CDR1 and CDR2: MNHNS and SASEGT. This CDR3 contains 17 residues. With 2 bases removed from V and 0 bases from J, the gap between germline ends came to 14 bases. In DNA form, the CDR3 reads TGTGCCAGCAGTGAATATGGGACAAGGACCTCTGGAAACACCATATATTTT. It translates to CASSEYGTRTSGNTIYF.

The chain uses TRBV7-8 and TRBJ1-1, with D perhaps TRBD1 (5 bases). Germline lookup yields CDR1 SGHVS and CDR2 FQNEAQ. Trimming removed 6 bases at V and 0 bases at J, with 14 bases between. This CDR3 has 15 residues. The CDR3 DNA is TGTGCCAGCAGTCTAAGGGACGGGGTGAACACTGAAGCTTTCTTT. This sequence encodes CASSLRDGVNTEAFF.

A few counts support this clone. The chain carries TRBV19 and TRBJ1-2, with D unclear. The V end was cut by 5 bases, the J end by 5 bases, with 9 bases between. The CDR3 sequence is 12 residues long. Germline V gene sequence: CDR1 LNHDA, CDR2 SQIVND (reference sequence). For the CDR3, the DNA is TGTGCCAGTAGTTGGAGAACGTATGGCTACACCTTC. Its translation: CASSWRTYGYTF.

The V gene is TRBV5-4, the J gene TRBJ1-4; D may be TRBD1 (5 bases). The CDR3 has 16 residues. Germline CDR1 is SGHNT and CDR2 is YYREEE (reference sequence). The V and J ends lost 4 bases and 10 bases respectively, with 23 bases between them. CDR3 amino acids: CASSREGTGGGIKLFF. The DNA of the CDR3 is TGTGCCAGCAGCCGGGAGGGTACAGGTGGGGGGATAAAACTGTTTTTT.

V is TRBV7-6 and J is TRBJ2-5; D is perhaps TRBD1 (5 bases). The V and J ends lost 5 bases and 4 bases respectively, with 11 bases between them. This CDR3 has 13 amino acids. In germline, CDR1 is SGHVS, CDR2 FNYEAQ. The CDR3 DNA sequence: TGTGCCAGCAGCCCAGGGTTAGCAGAGACCCAGTACTTC. Encoded protein: CASSPGLAETQYF.

The rearrangement uses TRBV5-4 and TRBJ2-7; a possible D gene is TRBD2 (6 bases). The CDR3 contains 13 residues. V was cut by 3 bases and J by 7 bases, with 14 bases left in between. Germline loops: CDR1 SGHNT, CDR2 YYREEE (reference sequence). The CDR3 region is CASSSSATGEQYF. The DNA of the CDR3 is TGTGCCAGCAGCTCTAGCGCAACCGGAGAGCAGTACTTC.

The J gene is TRBJ2-2, the V gene TRBV10-2, with 9 bases lining up with TRBD2. This CDR3 is 17 amino acids long. V was clipped by 3 bases and J by 4 bases; unmatched bases: 9. The V gene's germline CDR1 is WSHSY and CDR2 SAAADI. DNA of the CDR3: TGCGCCAGCAGTGACCCGCGGGAGGGCCATGGCACCGGGGAGCTGTTTTTT. Residues: CASSDPREGHGTGELFF.

As concerns this clone: The sample contains more than one DNA sequence encoding this CDR3. The chain has TRBV18 and TRBJ1-2; 9 bases are a match to TRBD1. The CDR3 is made up of 13 amino acids. Trimming removed 3 bases from V and 4 bases from J; junction bases left unmatched: 0. Germline V CDR1 and CDR2: KGHSH, LQKENI. The CDR3 coding sequence is TGTGCCAGCTCACCGGACAGGGGCTATGGCTACACCTTC. Translated, it gives CASSPDRGYGYTF.

The gene calls are TRBV5-1 and TRBJ2-3, with 7 bases identical to TRBD2. The CDR3 totals 14 residues. V was pared by 6 bases and J by 2 bases, with 6 bases of the junction left unmatched. Germline V CDR1 and CDR2: SGHRS, YFSETQ. CDR3 amino acids: CASNNGGTTDTQYF. The CDR3 DNA reads as TGCGCCAGCAACAACGGGGGGACCACAGATACGCAGTATTTT.

The V gene is TRBV7-9, the J gene TRBJ2-1, with TRBD2 matching over 9 bases. CDR1 is SEHNR and CDR2 is FQNEAQ in the germline V gene (reference sequence). CDR3 length: 17 residues. Trimming took 2 bases from V and 7 from J; bases not matched to a gene: 12. The CDR3 coding sequence is TGTGCCAGCAGCTTAAGGGCTAGCGGGACCAGACTAAATGAGCAGTTCTTC. Protein: CASSLRASGTRLNEQFF.

CDR3 residues: CAISVSLTGGEQYF. The DNA of the CDR3 is TGTGCCATCAGTGTGTCCCTAACAGGGGGCGAGCAGTACTTC. The chain combines TRBV10-3 with TRBJ2-7; 8 bases match TRBD1. Trimming cost V 4 bases and J 6 bases; bases outside gene matches: 8. The CDR3 is 14 residues long. Germline V gives CDR1 ENHRY, CDR2 SYGVKD.

This rearrangement joins TRBV20-1 to TRBJ2-3; D gene uncertain. V shed 6 bases and J shed 6 bases, with 10 bases lying between them. Germline CDR1 and CDR2: DFQATT and SNEGSKA (reference sequence). This CDR3 region has 11 residues. CDR3 region: CSAAAVDTQYF. CDR3 in DNA: TGCAGTGCGGCCGCTGTTGATACGCAGTATTTT.

V and J are TRBV5-4 and TRBJ2-7; D not certain. Trimming left V 0 bases short and J 0 bases short, with 13 bases between. The germline V gene has CDR1 SGHNT and CDR2 YYREEE (reference sequence). The CDR3 is made up of 16 amino acids. The CDR3 reads CASSLEGLRSSYEQYF. The DNA of the CDR3 is TGTGCCAGCAGCTTGGAAGGGTTAAGGAGCTCCTACGAGCAGTACTTC. The variable domain in full, completed from reference TRBV5-4 and TRBJ2-7, reads ETGVTQSPTHLIKTRGQQVTLRCSSQSGHNTVSWYQQALGQGPQFIFQYYREEENGRGNFPPRFSGLQFPNYSSELNVNALELDDSALYLCASSLEGLRSSYEQYFGPGTRLTVT.

This rearrangement joins TRBV28 to TRBJ1-2, with D maybe TRBD1 (5 bases). Deletions cut 5 bases from V and 1 base from J, with 8 bases between. CDR1 and CDR2 from the germline V gene are MDHEN and SYDVKM. The CDR3 spans 13 residues. The chain's CDR3 is CASSDSHNYGYTF. Written as DNA, the CDR3 is TGTGCCAGCAGTGACAGCCATAACTATGGCTACACCTTC.